The 27 T cell receptor beta chains reported below all come from one sample, sequenced in a study of spatial heterogeneity in lung cancer. TCRdb redid the calling of the 5' RACE reads with MiXCR, one entry per CDR3 protein. The data hold 9,500 to 15,000 distinct CDR3 sequences, with 6.2% observed a single time. Specified time point: sample taken at primary tumor resection. Tumor, nontumor lung or frozen PBMC supplied whole RNA, sequenced without sorting. Sequences were derived from normal lung tissue next to the tumor, sampled at surgery. The receptor source for this set is a male donor with early-stage non-small cell lung cancer.

This chain links TRBV28 with TRBJ2-7; D may correspond to TRBD1 or TRBD2 (5 bases each). CDR1 and CDR2 (germline): MDHEN, SYDVKM. The V and J ends lost 10 bases and 5 bases respectively, with 21 bases between them. This CDR3 is 14 amino acids long. The CDR3 region has the DNA TGTGCCACCAAAGGTAGGGGACCGGTCGACGAGCAGTACTTC. Residues: CATKGRGPVDEQYF.

This clonotype was recorded many times. This sequence joins TRBV7-2 and TRBJ1-1; 7 bases are a match to TRBD1. The V gene's germline CDR1 is SGHTA and CDR2 FQGNSA. Germline trimming cut 1 base from V and 8 bases from J; bases unmatched to any gene: 4. The CDR3 sequence is 13 residues long. CDR3 sequence: CASSLDRGGEAFF. The CDR3 DNA reads TGTGCCAGCAGCTTAGACAGGGGCGGGGAAGCTTTCTTT.

This clonotype was seen repeatedly, ten times or more. The rearrangement uses TRBV3-1 and TRBJ1-1; D is unresolved. The germline V and J ends were trimmed by 5 bases and 3 bases, with 10 bases remaining between them. Germline V gene sequence: CDR1 LGHDT, CDR2 YNNKEL (reference sequence). CDR3 size: 13 residues. Written as DNA, the CDR3 is TGTGCCAGCAGCTTAGTTAGGGACACTGAAGCTTTCTTT. Translation gives CASSLVRDTEAFF.

This clonotype showed up many times. This chain joins TRBV5-1 and TRBJ1-1, with D hard to call. The V gene's germline CDR1 is SGHRS and CDR2 YFSETQ. CDR3 length equals 14 residues. V lost 4 bases to trimming and J lost 1 base, with 11 bases between them. The CDR3 coding sequence is TGCGCCAGCAGCCGACTTGATCAGAACACTGAAGCTTTCTTT. Translating it yields CASSRLDQNTEAFF.

This clonotype was found many times. This chain uses TRBV11-3 with TRBJ2-2; 16 bases match TRBD2. This CDR3 contains 19 residues. V was clipped by 2 bases and J by 4 bases; unmatched bases: 7. Germline CDR1 SGHNT, CDR2 YENEEA. This CDR3 reads CASSLRPGLAGGATGELFF. As DNA, the CDR3 is TGTGCCAGCAGCTTACGGCCGGGACTAGCGGGAGGGGCCACCGGGGAGCTGTTTTTT.

The V gene is TRBV20-1, the J gene TRBJ2-4; the D gene could be TRBD1 or TRBD2 (6 bases each). This CDR3 is built from 13 residues. CDR1 is DFQATT and CDR2 is SNEGSKA in the germline V gene (reference sequence). Trimming stripped 5 bases from V and 5 bases from J, with 13 bases between. The CDR3 here is CSAQMGGQNIQYF. The CDR3, as DNA: TGCAGTGCTCAGATGGGGGGCCAAAACATTCAGTACTTC.

This clonotype came up many times. The chain uses TRBV6-6 and TRBJ1-2; tentatively, D is TRBD1 (5 bases). The CDR3 extends over 15 amino acids. V lost 0 bases, J lost 3 bases, and 11 bases lay in between. Germline CDR1 MNHNY, CDR2 SVGAGI (reference sequence). The CDR3 here is CASSYSKQAHYGYTF. DNA for the CDR3: TGTGCCAGCAGTTACTCGAAACAGGCGCACTATGGCTACACCTTC.

This clonotype was seen at least ten times. The chain combines TRBV12-3 or TRBV12-4 with TRBJ2-1, with D tentatively TRBD1 (6 bases). V dropped 5 bases and J dropped 4 bases, with 18 bases sitting between them. The CDR3 contains 16 residues. This CDR3 reads CASSQTGLGIYNEQFF. CDR3 in DNA: TGTGCCAGCAGTCAAACAGGGCTGGGAATATACAATGAGCAGTTCTTC.

This clonotype occurred many times. The chain employs TRBV7-2 and TRBJ1-4, with D maybe TRBD1 (5 bases). Germline-derived CDR1 and CDR2 are SGHTA and FQGNSA. The CDR3 has 14 amino acids. Trimming removed 4 bases at V and 4 bases at J, with 10 bases between. CDR3 loop: CASSSQGVNEKLFF. In DNA form, the CDR3 reads TGTGCCAGCAGCTCTCAGGGAGTTAATGAAAAACTGTTTTTT. Supplemented by reference TRBV7-2 and TRBJ1-4, the full variable domain reads GAGVSQSPSNKVTEKGKDVELRCDPISGHTALYWYRQSLGQGLEFLIYFQGNSAPDKSGLPSDRFSAERTGGSVSTLTIQRTQQEDSAVYLCASSSQGVNEKLFFGSGTQLSVL.

This clonotype was seen repeatedly, ten times or more. The V call is TRBV12-3 or TRBV12-4, the J call TRBJ2-1; D call uncertain. V gave up 3 bases and J gave up 8 bases, with 5 bases separating them. This CDR3 is 11 amino acids long. CDR3 sequence: CASSLLDEQFF. The CDR3 DNA sequence: TGTGCCAGCAGTTTGCTGGATGAGCAGTTCTTC.

This clonotype was seen at least ten times. This chain connects TRBV7-6 to TRBJ1-1; 11 bases fit TRBD1. The V gene end was trimmed by 5 bases and the J gene end by 1 base; junction bases not matched to a gene: 3. The CDR3 is made up of 15 amino acids. Germline CDR1 is SGHVS and CDR2 is FNYEAQ. The CDR3 region is CASSLGQGANTEAFF. CDR3 nucleotides: TGTGCCAGCAGCCTAGGACAGGGGGCGAACACTGAAGCTTTCTTT.

J is TRBJ2-2 and V is TRBV7-6; no definite D call. Germline CDR1 SGHVS, CDR2 FNYEAQ. The CDR3 totals 16 residues. V gave up 3 bases and J gave up 4 bases, with 15 bases separating them. CDR3 sequence reads: CASSLAWARGTGELFF. In nucleotides, the CDR3 is TGTGCCAGCAGCTTGGCATGGGCGCGAGGCACCGGGGAGCTGTTTTTT.

This clonotype was observed a handful of times. This rearrangement joins TRBV12-3 or TRBV12-4 to TRBJ1-6, with D perhaps TRBD1 (6 bases). The CDR3 contains 14 residues. Trimming left V 5 bases short and J 8 bases short, with 13 bases between. Written as DNA, the CDR3 is TGTGCCAGCAGTCCAACAGGGTCTGATTCACCCCTCCACTTT. This gives the protein CASSPTGSDSPLHF.

This clonotype is deemed medium-sized. The chain employs TRBV7-8 and TRBJ2-2, with 7 bases identical to TRBD1. In germline, CDR1 is SGHVS, CDR2 FQNEAQ. V lost 5 bases, J lost 4 bases, and 7 bases stayed unmatched. The CDR3 has 15 residues. The CDR3 DNA reads TGTGCCAGCAGCATTAGGGGGCCGACCACCGGGGAGCTGTTTTTT. Protein product: CASSIRGPTTGELFF. Full variable domain (missing parts from reference TRBV7-8 and TRBJ2-2): GAGVSQSPRYKVAKRGQDVALRCDPISGHVSLFWYQQALGQGPEFLTYFQNEAQLDKSGLPSDRFFAERPEGSVSTLKIQRTQQEDSAVYLCASSIRGPTTGELFFGEGSRLTVL.

This clonotype was seen at least ten times. The rearrangement uses TRBV20-1 and TRBJ1-1, with D perhaps matching TRBD1 (6 bases). The CDR3 spans 13 residues. Germline V gene sequence: CDR1 DFQATT, CDR2 SNEGSKA (reference sequence). Deletions cut 6 bases from V and 1 base from J, with 12 bases between. The DNA of the CDR3 is TGCAGTGCACAAACCAGGGGGAACACTGAAGCTTTCTTT. Encoded protein: CSAQTRGNTEAFF.

This clonotype was picked up a small number of times. The chain couples TRBV7-6 to TRBJ1-1; D perhaps matches TRBD1 (6 bases). V lost 5 bases to trimming and J lost 2 bases, with 9 bases between them. This CDR3 comprises 13 residues. Germline V lookup: CDR1 SGHVS, CDR2 FNYEAQ. CDR3 DNA sequence: TGTGCCAGCAGCCTGGACAGTAACACTGAAGCTTTCTTT. Its translation is CASSLDSNTEAFF.

This clonotype was observed at least ten times. The chain uses TRBV21-1 and TRBJ2-5. TRBV21-1 is marked as a pseudogene. CDR3 length: 21 residues. The CDR3 DNA reads as TGTGCCAGCCGCATAAGCGGGTCTAACCCTAAATCTCGGCCGGCCCAAGAGACCCAGTACTTC. Translated: CASRISGSNPKSRPAQETQYF.

The rearrangement uses TRBV20-1 and TRBJ2-5; D not resolved. Germline CDR1 and CDR2: DFQATT and SNEGSKA (reference sequence). The CDR3 consists of 14 residues. Deletions cut 0 bases from V and 6 bases from J, with 14 bases between. CDR3 DNA: TGCAGTGCTAGAGATCTCTCGAGCGTCCAGACCCAGTACTTC. Its protein product is CSARDLSSVQTQYF.

This clonotype was observed at least ten times. The J gene is TRBJ2-3, the V gene TRBV20-1, with a possible D match to TRBD1 (6 bases). Germline-derived CDR1 and CDR2 are DFQATT and SNEGSKA (reference sequence). V was trimmed by 1 base and J by 4 bases, leaving 21 bases between them. The CDR3 length is 17 residues. In DNA, the CDR3 is TGCAGTGCTAGAGCAATCTGGCGGGCCGAGGGGGCAGATACGCAGTATTTT. Translating it yields CSARAIWRAEGADTQYF.

This clonotype rates as medium-sized. The J gene is TRBJ2-7, the V gene TRBV19; TRBD2 matches at 11 bases. This CDR3 has 18 amino acids. Germline CDR1 reads LNHDA; CDR2 reads SQIVND (reference sequence). After removal of 5 bases from V and 0 bases from J, the junction contained 12 bases not matched to a gene. CDR3 region: CASSPLGRLAGSSYEQYF. DNA for the CDR3: TGTGCCAGTAGTCCCCTCGGCCGACTAGCGGGATCCTCCTACGAGCAGTACTTC.

This clonotype was counted at least ten times. The chain links TRBV7-9 to TRBJ2-3, with 8 bases that match TRBD2. Unmatched junction bases numbered 14, after V lost 6 bases and J lost 3 bases. Per the germline V gene, CDR1 is SEHNR and CDR2 is FQNEAQ (reference sequence). This CDR3 has 17 residues. CDR3 DNA: TGTGCCAGCAGTCCCCCCGAAAGCGGGAGAGAGACAGATACGCAGTATTTT. Its translation is CASSPPESGRETDTQYF.

The table lists this clonotype with a few counts. The chain links TRBV5-1 to TRBJ2-3; D uncertain. Germline assignment: CDR1 SGHRS and CDR2 YFSETQ. V lost 1 base and J 5 bases, leaving 8 bases between the germline ends. The CDR3 consists of 13 residues. Here the CDR3 DNA reads TGCGCCAGCAGCTTGACATTGCGAGATACGCAGTATTTT. Encoded protein: CASSLTLRDTQYF.

In this sample, this clonotype turned up many times. The V gene is TRBV20-1, the J gene TRBJ2-5; 10 positions match TRBD2. The CDR3 spans 20 residues. V lost 0 bases and J lost 5; bases outside the gene matches: 21. Germline CDR1 is DFQATT and CDR2 is SNEGSKA (reference sequence). In DNA form, the CDR3 reads TGCAGTGCTAGAGATGCAAGGACGTTCCTAGCGGGAGTTAGTAGGGAGACCCAGTACTTC. Translation: CSARDARTFLAGVSRETQYF.

This clonotype was found many times. The chain recombines TRBV25-1 with TRBJ2-3, with D perhaps given as TRBD1 or TRBD2 (5 bases each). Trimming took off 1 base at V and 1 base at J, with 15 bases between the two ends. CDR1 is MGHDK, CDR2 SYGVNS, per germline. The CDR3 contains 17 residues. The CDR3 here is CASSEWTGQGGTDTQYF. In DNA form, the CDR3 reads TGTGCCAGCAGTGAATGGACTGGGCAGGGAGGCACAGATACGCAGTATTTT.

This clonotype was recorded at least ten times. The chain recombines TRBV29-1 with TRBJ2-1, with 9 bases lining up with TRBD2. J gave up 12 bases and V 1 base, and 13 bases lay outside the gene matches. The CDR3 is made up of 15 amino acids. Germline values: CDR1 SQVTM, CDR2 ANQGSEA. CDR3 region: CSVEGLAGSAGGQFF. CDR3 DNA sequence: TGCAGCGTTGAAGGTCTAGCGGGATCGGCGGGCGGGCAGTTCTTC.

By share, this clonotype counts as medium-sized (0.01 to 0.1%). The chain uses TRBV20-1 and TRBJ1-6; TRBD1 is a possible D gene (5 bases). Between the trimmed V and J ends, which lost 7 bases and 7 bases, there was a span of 11 bases. Germline V lookup: CDR1 DFQATT, CDR2 SNEGSKA (reference sequence). The CDR3 consists of 12 residues. The CDR3 DNA follows: TGCAGTGTTCAGGGAGGCAATTCACCCCTCCACTTT. Translating gives CSVQGGNSPLHF.

J is TRBJ1-1 and V is TRBV7-8; D is undetermined. Looked up from germline, CDR1 is SGHVS and CDR2 is FQNEAQ. CDR3 size: 15 residues. V was cut by 4 bases and J by 1 base, with 13 bases left in between. The CDR3 protein is CASSSSLLANTEAFF. CDR3 nucleotide sequence: TGTGCCAGCAGCTCTTCGCTTCTTGCGAACACTGAAGCTTTCTTT.